This TCR beta chain was sequenced for a study of glioma-infiltrating T cells. This clonotype has at least ten counts. Using RNA template, CDR3s of TCR alpha and beta were amplified with iRepertoire arm-PCR. For one-step reverse transcription and amplification, about 85-400 ng of tissue mRNA or PBMC total RNA was used. One entry per CDR3 protein, called by TCRdb with MiXCR from the multiplex PCR reads. The data show tens of thousands of distinct CDR3 sequences, with 23% seen just once and roughly 7% held by the top ten. CDR1 is MNHEY, CDR2 SVGEGT, per germline. The ends were cut back, 4 bases at V and 2 bases at J, with 6 bases in the middle. This CDR3 region has 12 residues.

The sample was glioma tissue, nonneoplastic brain tissue, or PBMCs (not recorded which). The origin of this receptor is a human donor with low-grade glioma or glioblastoma, undergoing nonglioma brain surgery, or in good health (not recorded which). The chain links TRBV6-2 or TRBV6-3 to TRBJ2-7, with D unclear. The CDR3 sequence is CASSLTPYEQYF. The CDR3 DNA follows: TGTGCCAGCAGTTTGACCCCCTACGAGCAGTACTTC.